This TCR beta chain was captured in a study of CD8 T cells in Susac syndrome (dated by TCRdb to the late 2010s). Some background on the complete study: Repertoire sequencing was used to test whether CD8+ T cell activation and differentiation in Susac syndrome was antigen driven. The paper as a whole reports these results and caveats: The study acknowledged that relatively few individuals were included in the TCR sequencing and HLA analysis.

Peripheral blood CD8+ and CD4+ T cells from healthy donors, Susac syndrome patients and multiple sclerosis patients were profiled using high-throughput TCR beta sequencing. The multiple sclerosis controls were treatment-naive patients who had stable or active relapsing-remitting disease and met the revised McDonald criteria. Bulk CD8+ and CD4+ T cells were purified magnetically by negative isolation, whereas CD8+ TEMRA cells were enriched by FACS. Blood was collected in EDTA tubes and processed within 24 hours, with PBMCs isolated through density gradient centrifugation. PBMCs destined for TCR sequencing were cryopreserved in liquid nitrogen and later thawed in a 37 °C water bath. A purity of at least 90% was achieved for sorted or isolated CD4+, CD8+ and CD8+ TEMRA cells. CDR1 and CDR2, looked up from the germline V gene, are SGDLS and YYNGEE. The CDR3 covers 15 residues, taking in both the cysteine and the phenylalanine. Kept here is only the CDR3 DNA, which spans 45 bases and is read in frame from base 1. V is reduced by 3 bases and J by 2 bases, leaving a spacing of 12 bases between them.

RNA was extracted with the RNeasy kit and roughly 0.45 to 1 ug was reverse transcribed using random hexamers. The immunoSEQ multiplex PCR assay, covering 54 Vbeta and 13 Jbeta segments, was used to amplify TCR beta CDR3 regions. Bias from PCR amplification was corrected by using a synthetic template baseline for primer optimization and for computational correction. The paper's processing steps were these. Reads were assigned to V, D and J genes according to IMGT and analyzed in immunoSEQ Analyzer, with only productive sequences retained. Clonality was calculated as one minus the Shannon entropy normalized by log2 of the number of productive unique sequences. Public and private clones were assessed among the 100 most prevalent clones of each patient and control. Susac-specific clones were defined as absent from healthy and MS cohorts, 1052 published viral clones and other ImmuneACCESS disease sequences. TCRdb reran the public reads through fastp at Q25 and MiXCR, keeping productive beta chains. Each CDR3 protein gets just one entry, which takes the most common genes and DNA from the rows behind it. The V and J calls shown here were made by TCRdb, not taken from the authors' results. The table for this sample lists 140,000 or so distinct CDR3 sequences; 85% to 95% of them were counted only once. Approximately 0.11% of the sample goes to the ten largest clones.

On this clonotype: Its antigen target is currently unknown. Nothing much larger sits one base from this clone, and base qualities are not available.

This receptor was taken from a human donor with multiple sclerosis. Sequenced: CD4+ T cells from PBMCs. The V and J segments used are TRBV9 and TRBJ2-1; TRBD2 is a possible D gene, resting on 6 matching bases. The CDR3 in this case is CASSDSGNAYNEQFF. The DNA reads TGTGCCAGCAGCGATAGCGGTAACGCCTACAATGAGCAGTTCTTC.